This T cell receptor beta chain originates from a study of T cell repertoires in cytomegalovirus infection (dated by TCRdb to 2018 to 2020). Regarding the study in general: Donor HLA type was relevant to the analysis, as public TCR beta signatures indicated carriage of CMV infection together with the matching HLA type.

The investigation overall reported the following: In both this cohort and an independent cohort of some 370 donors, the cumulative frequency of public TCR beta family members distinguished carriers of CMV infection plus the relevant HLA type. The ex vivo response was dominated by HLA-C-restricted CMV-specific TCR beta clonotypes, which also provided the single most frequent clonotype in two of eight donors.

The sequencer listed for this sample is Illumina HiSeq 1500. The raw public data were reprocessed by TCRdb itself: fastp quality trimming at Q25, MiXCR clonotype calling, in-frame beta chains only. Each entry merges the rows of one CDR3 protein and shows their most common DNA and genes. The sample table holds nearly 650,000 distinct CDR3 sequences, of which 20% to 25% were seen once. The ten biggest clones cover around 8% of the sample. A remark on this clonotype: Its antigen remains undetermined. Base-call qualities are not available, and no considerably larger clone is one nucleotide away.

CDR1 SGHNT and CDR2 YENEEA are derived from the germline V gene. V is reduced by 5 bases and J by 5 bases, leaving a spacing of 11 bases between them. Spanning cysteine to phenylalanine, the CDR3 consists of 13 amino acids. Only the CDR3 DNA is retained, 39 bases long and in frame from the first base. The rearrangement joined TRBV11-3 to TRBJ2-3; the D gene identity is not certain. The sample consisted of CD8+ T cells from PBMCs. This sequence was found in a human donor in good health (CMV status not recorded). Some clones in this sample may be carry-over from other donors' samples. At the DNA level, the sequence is TGTGCCAGCAGCCCTAGGTTGGAAGATACGCAGTATTTT. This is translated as CASSPRLEDTQYF.